This entry lists 30 T cell receptor beta chains sequenced from one sample in a study of blood T cell repertoires in COVID-19. This table comes from immunoSEQ multiplex PCR, and its TCRdb copy is limited to in-frame clones, with some not included. The table includes 200,000 to 250,000 clones, 90% to 95% detected once. The source material was peripheral blood. Receptors originate from a man aged 55 to 70 with COVID-19, enrolled during active disease.

The chain joins TRBV20-1 to TRBJ1-2; D might be TRBD1 (6 bases). Germline lookup yields CDR1 DFQATT and CDR2 SNEGSKA (reference sequence). The CDR3 sequence is 11 residues long. In DNA, the CDR3 is TGCAGCCAAACAGGGAGTCATGGCTACACCTTC. It encodes CSQTGSHGYTF.

The gene calls are TRBV10-3 and TRBJ2-1; 8 bases match TRBD1. The CDR3 totals 15 residues. V shed 2 bases, J shed 9 bases, and the junction held 9 bases outside the gene matches. CDR1 and CDR2 from the germline V gene are ENHRY and SYGVKD. CDR3 nucleotides: TGTGCCATCAGTGAGGGGACAGGCCCTGGTGGTGAGCAGTTCTTC. Protein sequence: CAISEGTGPGGEQFF.

The gene calls are TRBV11-2 and TRBJ1-2; weak D call: TRBD1 (5 bases). Deletions cut 3 bases from V and 4 bases from J, with 9 bases between. Germline CDR1 SGHAT, CDR2 FQNNGV. CDR3 size: 13 residues. CDR3 region: CASSFDSAYGYTF. The CDR3 DNA reads as TGTGCCAGCAGCTTTGACAGCGCCTATGGCTACACCTTC.

V and J are TRBV24-1 and TRBJ2-1; 8 nucleotides align to TRBD2. This CDR3 has 14 amino acids. V trimming: 9 bases; J trimming: 4 bases; junction bases outside the gene matches: 7. Germline loops: CDR1 KGHDR, CDR2 SFDVKD. CDR3 region: CATGAGGFYNEQFF. The DNA for the CDR3 is TGTGCCACCGGGGCGGGGGGCTTTTACAATGAGCAGTTCTTC.

The chain carries TRBV6-5 and TRBJ1-1, with 8 bases matching TRBD1. The V gene's germline CDR1 is MNHEY and CDR2 SVGAGI. V lost 7 bases and J lost 10; bases outside the gene matches: 8. This CDR3 has 12 amino acids. The CDR3 reads CASKETGVGAFF. In nucleotides, the CDR3 is TGTGCCAGCAAGGAGACAGGGGTCGGAGCTTTCTTT.

This chain joins TRBV7-2 and TRBJ2-2; possibly TRBD2 for D (6 bases). The V and J ends lost 4 bases and 6 bases respectively, with 15 bases between them. The CDR3 is made up of 15 amino acids. CDR1 and CDR2 from the germline V gene are SGHTA and FQGNSA. The CDR3 DNA reads TGTGCCAGCAGCTCCGCCGGGAGTCGGGCCGGGGAGCTGTTTTTT. It translates to CASSSAGSRAGELFF.

The chain joins TRBV18 to TRBJ1-1; 7 bases align to TRBD1. The V and J ends lost 5 bases and 7 bases, in that order; junction bases with no gene match: 13. This CDR3 has 15 amino acids. The germline V gene encodes CDR1 KGHSH and CDR2 LQKENI. In DNA form, the CDR3 reads TGTGCCAGCTCAGAAGGGGGCGATCCAAAAAATGAAGCTTTCTTT. It yields the protein CASSEGGDPKNEAFF.

This chain links TRBV6-5 with TRBJ2-7, with a tentative D call TRBD2 (6 bases). Trimming cost V 8 bases and J 2 bases, with 16 bases left between them. Germline V CDR1 and CDR2: MNHEY, SVGAGI. The CDR3 spans 14 residues. Written as DNA, the CDR3 is TGTGCCAGCCTTACGGGCGGGAATCCCTACGAGCAGTACTTC. Translated: CASLTGGNPYEQYF.

V gene TRBV3-1 (or the pseudogene TRBV3-2) combines with J gene TRBJ1-6; 8 bases line up with TRBD1. J gave up 6 bases and V 3 bases, and 1 base lay outside the gene matches. The CDR3 is made up of 14 amino acids. Germline V gives CDR1 LGHDT, CDR2 YNNKEL (reference sequence). The CDR3, as DNA: TGTGCCAGCAGCCAGACAGGGGCTAATTCACCCCTCCACTTT. This gives the protein CASSQTGANSPLHF.

The rearrangement joins TRBV24-1 to TRBJ2-1; D not resolved. V shed 4 bases and J shed 5 bases, with 5 bases lying between them. CDR1 and CDR2 (germline): KGHDR, SFDVKD. The CDR3 consists of 12 residues. The CDR3 loop reads CATSEFDNEQFF. Here the CDR3 DNA reads TGTGCCACCAGTGAGTTCGACAATGAGCAGTTCTTC.

CDR3 loop: CASSQVTSGSGYEQYF. CDR3 nucleotide sequence: TGCGCCAGCAGCCAAGTTACTAGCGGGAGCGGGTACGAGCAGTACTTC. The chain links TRBV4-3 to TRBJ2-7; the match to TRBD2 covers 11 bases. Trimming removed 1 base from V and 4 bases from J; junction bases left unmatched: 6. CDR3 length equals 16 residues. CDR1 LGHNA and CDR2 YSLEER come from the germline V gene.

The V call is TRBV7-3, the J call TRBJ2-3; D ambiguous. Trimming took off 0 bases at V and 5 bases at J, with 6 bases between the two ends. The germline gives CDR1 SGHTA, CDR2 FQGTGA. This CDR3 region has 13 residues. DNA for the CDR3: TGTGCCAGCAGCTTAACCGCCGGAGATACGCAGTATTTT. Translating gives CASSLTAGDTQYF.

The chain couples TRBV11-2 to TRBJ1-6; 7 bases match TRBD1. CDR1 is SGHAT and CDR2 is FQNNGV in the germline V gene. V was clipped by 1 base and J by 3 bases; unmatched bases: 3. The CDR3 totals 16 residues. Here the CDR3 DNA reads TGTGCCAGCAGCTTAGTAGGACAGGTCTATAATTCACCCCTCCACTTT. It specifies CASSLVGQVYNSPLHF.

V gene TRBV7-3 combines with J gene TRBJ2-2, with 11 bases aligning to TRBD2. Germline lookup yields CDR1 SGHTA and CDR2 FQGTGA. J was trimmed by 4 bases and V by 5 bases; bases with no gene match: 3. This CDR3 contains 15 residues. The CDR3 loop is CASSRGTSGTGELFF. For the CDR3, the DNA is TGTGCCAGCAGCCGAGGGACTAGCGGCACCGGGGAGCTGTTTTTT.

This clone was counted a few times. Compared with germline, one end of the junction differs, possibly owing to a read error. The V call is TRBV7-7, the J call TRBJ2-7; maybe TRBD1 (6 bases). Germline V gives CDR1 SSHAT, CDR2 FNYEAQ (reference sequence). This CDR3 comprises 14 residues. CDR3 sequence: CASSLDIQGSEQYF. As DNA, the CDR3 is TGTGCTAGCAGCTTAGACATTCAGGGGAGCGAGCAGTACTTC. Full variable domain (outside the CDR3, taken from reference TRBV7-7 and TRBJ2-7): GAGVSQSPRYKVTKRGQDVTLRCDPISSHATLYWYQQALGQGPEFLTYFNYEAQPDKSGLPSDRFSAERPEGSISTLTIQRTEQRDSAMYRCASSLDIQGSEQYFGPGTRLTVT.

The CDR3 region is CASTPSGVSYNEQFF. In DNA form, the CDR3 reads TGTGCCAGCACCCCCTCCGGGGTCTCCTACAATGAGCAGTTCTTC. The chain has TRBV9 and TRBJ2-1; maybe TRBD2 (5 bases). The CDR3 covers 15 residues. V lost 6 bases to trimming and J lost 0 bases, with 13 bases between them. Germline lookup yields CDR1 SGDLS and CDR2 YYNGEE. Filled out from reference TRBV9 and TRBJ2-1, the complete variable domain reads DSGVTQTPKHLITATGQRVTLRCSPRSGDLSVYWYQQSLDQGLQFLIQYYNGEERAKGNILERFSAQQFPDLHSELNLSSLELGDSALYFCASTPSGVSYNEQFFGPGTRLTVL.

This sequence joins TRBV30 and TRBJ1-1, with 10 bases matching TRBD1. The CDR3 has 16 residues. V gave up 0 bases and J gave up 5 bases; unmatched junction bases: 9. Per the germline V gene, CDR1 is GTSNPN and CDR2 is SVGIG (reference sequence). CDR3 in amino acids: CAWSVRTGGDWTEAFF. DNA for the CDR3: TGTGCCTGGAGTGTACGGACAGGGGGGGATTGGACTGAAGCTTTCTTT.

The J gene is TRBJ2-3, the V gene TRBV5-1; 7 bases align to TRBD1. V lost 4 bases and J lost 1; bases outside the gene matches: 3. CDR3 length equals 14 residues. Germline assignment: CDR1 SGHRS and CDR2 YFSETQ. CDR3 in DNA: TGCGCCAGCAGCCCAGGGACAGGCACAGATACGCAGTATTTT. Amino acid sequence: CASSPGTGTDTQYF.

The gene calls are TRBV6-5 and TRBJ2-7; a weak D match, TRBD2 (6 bases). With 6 bases removed from V and 2 bases from J, the gap between germline ends came to 11 bases. This CDR3 spans 13 amino acids. In germline, CDR1 is MNHEY, CDR2 SVGAGI. DNA for the CDR3: TGTGCCAGCAGGCCTAGCGACCCCTACGAGCAGTACTTC. This gives the protein CASRPSDPYEQYF.

V and J are TRBV7-2 and TRBJ1-1, with 7 bases fitting TRBD1. CDR3 length equals 15 residues. Germline-derived CDR1 and CDR2 are SGHTA and FQGNSA. The J segment lost 1 base and the V segment lost 4 bases, leaving 6 bases of the junction unmatched. This CDR3 is CASSSHRGENTEAFF. In nucleotides, the CDR3 is TGTGCCAGCAGCTCCCACAGGGGCGAGAACACTGAAGCTTTCTTT. Supplemented by reference TRBV7-2 and TRBJ1-1, the full variable domain reads GAGVSQSPSNKVTEKGKDVELRCDPISGHTALYWYRQSLGQGLEFLIYFQGNSAPDKSGLPSDRFSAERTGGSVSTLTIQRTQQEDSAVYLCASSSHRGENTEAFFGQGTRLTVV.

This sequence joins TRBV9 and TRBJ1-2, with 10 bases lining up with TRBD1. V dropped 4 bases and J dropped 8; count of bases not matched to a gene: 14. Germline V gene sequence: CDR1 SGDLS, CDR2 YYNGEE. This CDR3 comprises 16 residues. In DNA, the CDR3 is TGTGCCAGCAGCCAGCTCCCGACAGGGGGCGCGGAGGGCTACACCTTC. Translating gives CASSQLPTGGAEGYTF.

V is TRBV14 and J is TRBJ1-2; a weak D match, TRBD1 (5 bases). Germline values: CDR1 SGHDN, CDR2 FVKESK. Trimming took off 4 bases at V and 6 bases at J, with 12 bases between the two ends. The CDR3 is made up of 13 amino acids. The CDR3 DNA is TGTGCCAGCAGCCCCCTGGGGGGTAATGGCTACACCTTC. It translates to CASSPLGGNGYTF.

The chain couples TRBV4-1 to TRBJ1-2, with D tentatively TRBD1 (6 bases). Between the trimmed V and J ends, which lost 3 bases and 3 bases, there was a span of 14 bases. The CDR3 is 15 residues long. Looked up from germline, CDR1 is MGHRA and CDR2 is YSYEKL. CDR3 residues: CASSHPGQSYYGYTF. CDR3 DNA: TGCGCCAGCAGCCATCCCGGACAGTCCTACTATGGCTACACCTTC.

In its sample, this clone was seen once. The chain joins TRBV4-2 to TRBJ2-3; D possibly corresponds to TRBD2 (5 bases). The V end was cut by 1 base, the J end by 1 base, with 15 bases between. Germline V CDR1 and CDR2: LGHNA, YNFKEQ. The CDR3 length is 17 residues. The CDR3 DNA reads as TGTGCCAGCAGCCAAGGGGATTGGGAGCGACGCACAGATACGCAGTATTTT. Translated, it gives CASSQGDWERRTDTQYF.

The rearrangement links TRBV6-5 to TRBJ2-1; TRBD1 matches at 12 bases. Germline CDR1 MNHEY, CDR2 SVGAGI. The CDR3 is 15 amino acids. Germline trimming cut 3 bases from V and 9 bases from J; bases unmatched to any gene: 6. CDR3 amino acids: CASSYSGQGAFEQFF. The CDR3 DNA follows: TGTGCCAGCAGTTATTCGGGACAGGGGGCATTTGAGCAGTTCTTC.

This chain joins TRBV3-1 (or the pseudogene TRBV3-2) and TRBJ2-6, with 8 positions matching TRBD2. This CDR3 contains 17 residues. The germline CDR1 and CDR2 sequences are LGHDT and YNNKEL (reference sequence). V was clipped by 4 bases and J by 0 bases; unmatched bases: 5. The CDR3 reads CASSPGGLASGANVLTF. The CDR3 DNA reads as TGTGCCAGCAGCCCGGGGGGGCTAGCCTCTGGGGCCAACGTCCTGACTTTC.

The CDR3, as DNA: TGTGCCAGCATCCCCGGACAGGGTGGCGGTGAAGCTTTCTTT. Protein product: CASIPGQGGGEAFF. The chain employs TRBV28 and TRBJ1-1; TRBD1 matches at 8 bases. The V gene end was trimmed by 7 bases and the J gene end by 7 bases; junction bases not matched to a gene: 11. The CDR3 has 14 residues. CDR1 is MDHEN and CDR2 is SYDVKM in the germline V gene.

The CDR3 protein is CSVDGRGKEDNEQFF. CDR3 DNA sequence: TGCAGCGTTGATGGGCGGGGCAAGGAGGACAATGAGCAGTTCTTC. The rearrangement uses TRBV29-1 and TRBJ2-1, with D possibly being TRBD2 (6 bases). Germline-derived CDR1 and CDR2 are SQVTM and ANQGSEA. The CDR3 has 15 residues. V was cut by 3 bases and J by 5 bases, with 17 bases left in between.

In DNA form, the CDR3 reads TGTGCCAGCACCACCGGACAGACTATCAACTATGGCTACACCTTC. Its protein product is CASTTGQTINYGYTF. V and J are TRBV5-5 and TRBJ1-2; D is perhaps TRBD1 (6 bases). Germline CDR1 is SGHKS and CDR2 is YYEKEE (reference sequence). V dropped 6 bases and J dropped 2 bases, with 17 bases sitting between them. The CDR3 runs to 15 residues.

The chain combines TRBV24-1 with TRBJ2-1; D perhaps matches TRBD1 (6 bases). Germline assignment: CDR1 KGHDR and CDR2 SFDVKD. V dropped 5 bases and J dropped 2 bases, with 6 bases sitting between them. The CDR3 sequence is 13 residues long. The CDR3 protein is CATSGGPYNEQFF. Written as DNA, the CDR3 is TGTGCCACCAGTGGGGGGCCCTACAATGAGCAGTTCTTC.